This paragraph reports one T cell receptor (beta chain). The antigen remains unidentified. The length of the CDR3 is 16 residues. The J segment lost 6 bases and the V segment lost 4 bases, leaving 12 bases of the junction unmatched. Germline V gives CDR1 MDHEN, CDR2 SYDVKM. RNA transcripts served as the template for amplifying TCR beta CDR3 regions. Using the HTBI primer set, a first-round RT-PCR was run on the TCR CDR3. TCRdb reanalysed the multiplex PCR reads using MiXCR and keeps one entry per CDR3 protein. The table includes 200,000 to 250,000 distinct CDR3 sequences, around 19% detected once. Patients aged 18 to 65 with hyperthyroidism were newly diagnosed, with duration under 2 months. Over 8 ml fresh peripheral blood yielded the PBMCs. This entry belongs to a study of T cells in Graves' hyperthyroidism and ophthalmopathy. General observations from the study: Blood also carried most thyroid clonotypes expanded above 0.001.

The sample comprised blood. This receptor was taken from a man in his forties with Graves' hyperthyroidism. The chain recombines TRBV28 with TRBJ2-5, with TRBD2 matching 9 bases. CDR3 coding DNA: TGTGCCAGCAGTTCGTCGCGGGGGGGACCCTGGAAGACCCAGTACTTC. Its protein product is CASSSSRGGPWKTQYF. The variable domain in full, with the rest retrieved from reference TRBV28 and TRBJ2-5, is DVKVTQSSRYLVKRTGEKVFLECVQDMDHENMFWYRQDPGLGLRLIYFSYDVKMKEKGDIPEGYSVSREKKERFSLILESASTNQTSMYLCASSSSRGGPWKTQYFGPGTRLLVL.